This T cell receptor (beta chain) was documented in a study of T cells in Graves' hyperthyroidism and ophthalmopathy. Amplification of TCR beta CDR3 regions was performed using RNA transcripts as template. HTBI primers drove first-round RT-PCR of the TCR CDR3. One entry per CDR3 protein results from TCRdb running MiXCR on the multiplex PCR reads. The profile shows 250,000 to 300,000 distinct CDR3 sequences, 13% of them singletons. The receptor was isolated from a woman in her 30s with Graves' hyperthyroidism that later progressed to Graves' ophthalmopathy. The sample was blood.

CDR3 nucleotide sequence: TGTGCCAGCAGTGAGGGGTTCACTGAAGCTTTCTTT. This translates into CASSEGFTEAFF. The chain links TRBV25-1 to TRBJ1-1; D remains ambiguous. The CDR3 runs to 12 residues. V lost 3 bases, J lost 4 bases, and 6 bases lay in between. Germline V CDR1 and CDR2: MGHDK, SYGVNS.